The 25 T cell receptor beta chains given below trace back to one sample, sequenced in a study of blood T cell repertoires in COVID-19. The repertoire was sequenced with immunoSEQ multiplex PCR; TCRdb's copy has only in-frame clones and lacks some. The sample lists approximately 49,000 clones; 84% were seen once. Sample: peripheral blood. These receptors came from a man aged 45 to 65 with acute or convalescent COVID-19.

This chain links TRBV3-1 (or the pseudogene TRBV3-2) with TRBJ1-2, with TRBD1 matching over 7 bases. The CDR3 is 13 residues long. After removal of 3 bases from V and 4 bases from J, the junction contained 2 bases not matched to a gene. Germline V gene lookup returns CDR1 LGHDT and CDR2 YNNKEL (reference sequence). CDR3 in DNA: TGTGCCAGCAGCCACCGACAGGGCTATGGCTACACCTTC. The encoded protein is CASSHRQGYGYTF.

V is TRBV30 and J is TRBJ1-6, with D unresolved. This CDR3 contains 13 residues. CDR1 is GTSNPN, CDR2 SVGIG, per germline (reference sequence). Deletions cut 4 bases from V and 4 bases from J, with 8 bases between. The CDR3 nucleotides are TGTGCCTGGATGCCAGTTTATAATTCACCCCTCCACTTT. Translated: CAWMPVYNSPLHF.

The chain is built from TRBV7-9 and TRBJ2-1; D possibly corresponds to TRBD2 (6 bases). The CDR3 loop spans 14 amino acids. V lost 1 base and J 8 bases, leaving 12 bases between the germline ends. CDR1 is SEHNR and CDR2 is FQNEAQ in the germline V gene (reference sequence). The CDR3 DNA is TGTGCCAGCAGCTTAGGCGGGGCCGTTGATGAGCAGTTCTTC. Protein sequence: CASSLGGAVDEQFF.

This clone was detected a few times. V usage is TRBV4-1 and J usage is TRBJ1-1, with 7 bases lining up with TRBD1. The germline gives CDR1 MGHRA, CDR2 YSYEKL. Trimming removed 1 base from V and 13 bases from J; junction bases left unmatched: 15. The CDR3 totals 15 residues. The CDR3 sequence is CASSQATGAPRGGFF. DNA for the CDR3: TGCGCCAGCAGCCAAGCCACAGGGGCTCCTCGTGGGGGTTTCTTT.

The CDR3 region has the DNA TGTGCCAGCAGCCCTCTTAGCGGGAGCTACAATGAGCAGTTCTTC. This translates into CASSPLSGSYNEQFF. This chain joins TRBV5-4 and TRBJ2-1; 9 bases are shared with TRBD2. The length of the CDR3 is 15 residues. From germline, CDR1 is SGHNT and CDR2 YYREEE (reference sequence). Trimming at V came to 4 bases and at J to 3 bases, leaving 5 bases not matched to a gene.

CDR3 in amino acids: CASSSRLAGGSTDTQYF. The CDR3, as DNA: TGTGCCAGCAGCTCGCGGCTAGCGGGGGGTAGCACAGATACGCAGTATTTT. The rearrangement links TRBV13 to TRBJ2-3, with 11 positions matching TRBD2. The V gene end was trimmed by 4 bases and the J gene end by 0 bases; junction bases not matched to a gene: 6. The V gene's germline CDR1 is PRHDT and CDR2 FYEKMQ (reference sequence). This CDR3 region has 17 residues.

The rearrangement links TRBV11-2 to TRBJ2-7, with 7 bases that match TRBD2. Germline lookup yields CDR1 SGHAT and CDR2 FQNNGV. The CDR3 is made up of 15 amino acids. Trimming cost V 1 base and J 1 base; bases outside gene matches: 4. The CDR3 DNA reads as TGTGCCAGCAGCTTAGCGCCTAGCGGATCCTACGAGCAGTACTTC. The encoded protein is CASSLAPSGSYEQYF.

This chain connects TRBV7-2 to TRBJ1-3; the D gene is possibly TRBD1 (5 bases). The CDR3 is 16 residues long. Germline V gene data show CDR1 as SGHTA and CDR2 as FQGNSA. V was trimmed by 2 bases and J by 0 bases, leaving 11 bases between them. The CDR3: CASSLSWQGSGNTIYF. Written as DNA, the CDR3 is TGTGCCAGCAGCTTAAGCTGGCAGGGCTCTGGAAACACCATATATTTT.

The V call is TRBV4-3, the J call TRBJ1-2, with TRBD1 matching over 8 bases. The germline V gene has CDR1 LGHNA and CDR2 YSLEER. The V and J ends lost 4 bases and 7 bases, in that order; junction bases with no gene match: 11. The CDR3 has 15 amino acids. This CDR3 is CASSRLGPGGRGYTF. The CDR3 nucleotides are TGCGCCAGCAGCCGCCTGGGCCCAGGGGGCCGTGGCTACACCTTC.

The chain combines TRBV28 with TRBJ1-2; D gene uncertain. The CDR3 totals 12 residues. The germline CDR1 and CDR2 sequences are MDHEN and SYDVKM. Deletions cut 2 bases from V and 5 bases from J, with 6 bases between. The CDR3 nucleotides read TGTGCCAGCAGTTTACAGGTTTATGGCTACACCTTC. It is translated as CASSLQVYGYTF.

The chain has TRBV24-1 and TRBJ2-1, with TRBD2 identical over 10 bases. Per germline, CDR1 KGHDR and CDR2 SFDVKD. V lost 6 bases to trimming and J lost 6 bases; unmatched junction nucleotides: 10. The CDR3 has 16 residues. CDR3 coding DNA: TGTGCCACCAGTCTTGGTGGTCTAGCGGGGGCCAATGAGCAGTTCTTC. Its protein product is CATSLGGLAGANEQFF.

The chain couples TRBV3-1 (or the pseudogene TRBV3-2) to TRBJ1-3; no clear D gene. CDR3 length: 17 residues. The germline V and J ends were trimmed by 1 base and 7 bases, with 20 bases remaining between them. CDR1 and CDR2 (germline): LGHDT, YNNKEL (reference sequence). The CDR3 DNA is TGTGCCAGCAGCCAAGTGAGCCCCCCTAGGTCCGGGAACACCATATATTTT. Translating gives CASSQVSPPRSGNTIYF.

This clone was counted only a few times. CDR3 residues: CSVAPRMTLNTEAFF. The DNA for the CDR3 is TGCAGCGTAGCTCCCAGGATGACACTGAACACTGAAGCTTTCTTT. V and J are TRBV29-1 and TRBJ1-1; D is unclear. Trimming took off 6 bases at V and 0 bases at J, with 17 bases between the two ends. The CDR3 sequence is 15 residues long. Germline lookup yields CDR1 SQVTM and CDR2 ANQGSEA.

The chain employs TRBV6-2 or TRBV6-3 and TRBJ1-1; D is uncertain. The V end was cut by 6 bases, the J end by 1 base, with 12 bases between. The germline CDR1 and CDR2 sequences are MNHEY and SVGEGT. The CDR3 loop spans 14 amino acids. The CDR3, as DNA: TGTGCCAGCAGCCCACGCGGATCGAACACTGAAGCTTTCTTT. Translating it yields CASSPRGSNTEAFF.

The genes are TRBV9 and TRBJ1-3, with D unclear. The V gene's germline CDR1 is SGDLS and CDR2 YYNGEE. This CDR3 region has 16 residues. Trimming took off 0 bases at V and 4 bases at J, with 14 bases between the two ends. The CDR3 nucleotides are TGTGCCAGCAGCGTAGGGCCGGGGATGGGCGGAAACACCATATATTTT. Residues: CASSVGPGMGGNTIYF.

The chain is built from TRBV28 and TRBJ2-7; TRBD1 agrees at 12 bases. The CDR3 runs to 14 residues. Trimming at V came to 2 bases and at J to 6 bases, leaving 2 bases not matched to a gene. CDR1 MDHEN and CDR2 SYDVKM come from the germline V gene. CDR3: CASSLGDRGREQYF. In DNA, the CDR3 is TGTGCCAGCAGTTTAGGGGACAGGGGGCGCGAGCAGTACTTC.

This chain links TRBV28 with TRBJ1-5; 9 nucleotides line up with TRBD1. Germline lookup yields CDR1 MDHEN and CDR2 SYDVKM. This CDR3 contains 17 residues. After removal of 5 bases from V and 0 bases from J, the junction contained 8 bases not matched to a gene. As DNA, the CDR3 is TGTGCCAGCAGTGGGACAGGGAATACCGCTAGCAATCAGCCCCAGCATTTT. Translating it yields CASSGTGNTASNQPQHF.

The chain has TRBV7-9 and TRBJ2-1, with 10 bases matching TRBD1. Germline trimming cut 5 bases from V and 4 bases from J; bases unmatched to any gene: 5. The CDR3 covers 15 residues. Germline values: CDR1 SEHNR, CDR2 FQNEAQ (reference sequence). The CDR3 region is CASSLGQGVYNEQFF. CDR3 nucleotide sequence: TGTGCCAGCAGCCTCGGACAGGGGGTATACAATGAGCAGTTCTTC.

The chain combines TRBV5-1 with TRBJ2-7; 7 bases align to TRBD2. Germline CDR1 SGHRS, CDR2 YFSETQ. The CDR3 is 16 amino acids. V dropped 0 bases and J dropped 6; count of bases not matched to a gene: 12. CDR3 in DNA: TGCGCCAGCAGCTTGGCTGGCCAGCGGGGTAGTTTCGAGCAGTACTTC. The encoded protein is CASSLAGQRGSFEQYF.

The chain is built from TRBV4-2 and TRBJ2-7; 8 positions agree with TRBD1. This CDR3 contains 17 residues. Trimming removed 4 bases from V and 1 base from J; junction bases left unmatched: 12. Germline V gene sequence: CDR1 LGHNA, CDR2 YNFKEQ. The CDR3 sequence is CASSPRVVTGGSYEQYF. The CDR3 DNA is TGTGCCAGCAGCCCAAGAGTAGTCACAGGGGGTTCCTACGAGCAGTACTTC.

This rearrangement joins TRBV7-9 to TRBJ1-6; the D gene is possibly TRBD1 (5 bases). Trimming removed 6 bases at V and 14 bases at J, with 14 bases between. The CDR3 contains 12 residues. Germline assignment: CDR1 SEHNR and CDR2 FQNEAQ (reference sequence). CDR3 sequence reads: CASSPGQRALHF. As DNA, the CDR3 is TGTGCCAGCAGTCCCGGACAACGTGCCCTCCACTTT. Supplemented by reference TRBV7-9 and TRBJ1-6, the full variable domain reads DTGVSQNPRHKITKRGQNVTFRCDPISEHNRLYWYRQTLGQGPEFLTYFQNEAQLEKSRLLSDRFSAERPKGSFSTLEIQRTEQGDSAMYLCASSPGQRALHFGNGTRLTVT.

The chain uses TRBV27 and TRBJ1-2, with 10 bases fitting TRBD1. Germline-derived CDR1 and CDR2 are MNHEY and SMNVEV (reference sequence). V lost 3 bases, J lost 6 bases, and 7 bases stayed unmatched. CDR3 length: 15 residues. CDR3 loop: CASSFGTGEIDGYTF. In DNA form, the CDR3 reads TGTGCCAGCAGTTTTGGGACAGGGGAGATTGATGGCTACACCTTC.

This chain links TRBV6-2 or TRBV6-3 with TRBJ2-1, with 7 positions matching TRBD2. This CDR3 spans 17 amino acids. Germline assignment: CDR1 MNHEY and CDR2 SVGEGT. V lost 6 bases, J lost 4 bases, and 15 bases stayed unmatched. The DNA for the CDR3 is TGTGCCAGCAGCCGAACGACGTCGCTAGCGGATTACAATGAGCAGTTCTTC. Amino acid sequence: CASSRTTSLADYNEQFF.

The CDR3 nucleotides are TGTGCCAGCAGTTCTTCATGGAAGGAGCAGCCCCAGCATTTT. Amino acids: CASSSSWKEQPQHF. The rearrangement links TRBV28 to TRBJ1-5; D is ambiguous. The CDR3 length is 14 residues. V was trimmed by 4 bases and J by 7 bases, leaving 14 bases between them. The germline V gene encodes CDR1 MDHEN and CDR2 SYDVKM. The complete variable domain, with remaining parts taken from reference TRBV28 and TRBJ1-5, reads DVKVTQSSRYLVKRTGEKVFLECVQDMDHENMFWYRQDPGLGLRLIYFSYDVKMKEKGDIPEGYSVSREKKERFSLILESASTNQTSMYLCASSSSWKEQPQHFGDGTRLSIL.

This rearrangement joins TRBV7-9 to TRBJ1-2; D unresolved. The CDR3 consists of 12 residues. Germline V gene lookup returns CDR1 SEHNR and CDR2 FQNEAQ (reference sequence). The V end lost 3 bases, the J end lost 8 bases, and 10 bases lay between the germline ends. Written as DNA, the CDR3 is TGTGCCAGCAGCTTCTCTAGGGAGGGCTACACCTTC. This sequence encodes CASSFSREGYTF.